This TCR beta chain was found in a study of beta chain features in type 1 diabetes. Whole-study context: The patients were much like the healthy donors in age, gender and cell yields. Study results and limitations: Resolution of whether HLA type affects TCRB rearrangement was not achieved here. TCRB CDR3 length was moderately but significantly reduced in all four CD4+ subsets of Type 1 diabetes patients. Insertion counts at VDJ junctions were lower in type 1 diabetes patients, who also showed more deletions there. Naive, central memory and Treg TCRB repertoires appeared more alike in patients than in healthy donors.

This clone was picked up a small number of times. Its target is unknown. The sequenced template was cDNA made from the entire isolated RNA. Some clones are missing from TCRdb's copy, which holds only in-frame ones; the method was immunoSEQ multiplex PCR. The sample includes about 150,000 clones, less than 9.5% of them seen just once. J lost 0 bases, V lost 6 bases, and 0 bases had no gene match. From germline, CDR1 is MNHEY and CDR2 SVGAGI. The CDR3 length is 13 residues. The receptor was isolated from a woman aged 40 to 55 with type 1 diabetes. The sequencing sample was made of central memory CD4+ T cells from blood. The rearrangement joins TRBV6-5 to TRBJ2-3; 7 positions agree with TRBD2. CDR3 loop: CASRLASTDTQYF. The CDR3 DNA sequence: TGTGCCAGCAGACTAGCGAGCACAGATACGCAGTATTTT.